The 25 T cell receptor beta chains below all came from one sample that was sequenced in a study of T cell responses to AZD1222 COVID-19 vaccine. The data were produced by immunoSEQ multiplex PCR, yet TCRdb's version contains in-frame clones alone and is incomplete. Of 110,000 or so clones listed, approximately 90% are singletons. The source was peripheral blood, collected 28 days after the second AZD1222 dose. All receptors come from an adult who received the AZD1222 COVID-19 vaccine.

This clone was detected a few times. Other DNA sequences within the sample encode an identical CDR3. J is TRBJ1-5 and V is TRBV30; D unclear. This CDR3 is 13 amino acids long. The germline V and J ends were trimmed by 2 bases and 0 bases, with 5 bases remaining between them. The germline V gene encodes CDR1 GTSNPN and CDR2 SVGIG (reference sequence). The CDR3 coding sequence is TGTGCCTGGAGTAGGGATAGCAATCAGCCCCAGCATTTT. Translation gives CAWSRDSNQPQHF.

This sequence joins TRBV6-5 and TRBJ2-7; D may match TRBD1 or TRBD2 (5 bases each). CDR1 is MNHEY and CDR2 is SVGAGI in the germline V gene. There are 15 residues in the CDR3. With 6 bases removed from V and 0 bases from J, the gap between germline ends came to 15 bases. CDR3: CASRDTGTASYEQYF. CDR3 nucleotide sequence: TGTGCCAGCAGAGATACCGGGACGGCCTCCTACGAGCAGTACTTC.

The genes are TRBV12-1 and TRBJ1-1. TRBV12-1 is noted as a pseudogene. The CDR3 is made up of 12 amino acids. The CDR3 nucleotides read TGTGCCAGCAGCTTCGGACACACTGAAGCTTTCTTT. Translated: CASSFGHTEAFF.

The chain has TRBV25-1 and TRBJ2-1; D call uncertain. Trimming stripped 6 bases from V and 2 bases from J, with 11 bases between. Germline CDR1 and CDR2: MGHDK and SYGVNS. This CDR3 is 14 amino acids long. The CDR3 nucleotides are TGTGCCAGCAGCATGACGGTTACCTACAATGAGCAGTTCTTC. Its translation: CASSMTVTYNEQFF.

CDR3 bases: TGTGCCAGCAGTAATAGCGGGAGAGGATGGGAGCAGTACTTC. Its protein product is CASSNSGRGWEQYF. This sequence joins TRBV28 and TRBJ2-7; 9 bases align to TRBD2. This CDR3 has 14 residues. V was clipped by 5 bases and J by 7 bases; unmatched bases: 9. The germline gives CDR1 MDHEN, CDR2 SYDVKM.

The chain employs TRBV28 and TRBJ2-7; D gene uncertain. V gave up 6 bases and J gave up 2 bases, with 5 bases separating them. The V gene's germline CDR1 is MDHEN and CDR2 SYDVKM. The CDR3 has 11 residues. CDR3 sequence (DNA): TGTGCCAGCAGCACCCCCTACGAGCAGTACTTC. This encodes CASSTPYEQYF. The variable domain in full, completed from reference TRBV28 and TRBJ2-7, reads DVKVTQSSRYLVKRTGEKVFLECVQDMDHENMFWYRQDPGLGLRLIYFSYDVKMKEKGDIPEGYSVSREKKERFSLILESASTNQTSMYLCASSTPYEQYFGPGTRLTVT.

The rearrangement links TRBV6-2 or TRBV6-3 to TRBJ2-3, with 9 bases matching TRBD2. This CDR3 contains 17 residues. Germline assignment: CDR1 MNHEY and CDR2 SVGEGT. After removal of 3 bases from V and 0 bases from J, the junction contained 7 bases not matched to a gene. DNA for the CDR3: TGTGCCAGCAGTTATGTGACTAGCGGAACTAGCACAGATACGCAGTATTTT. Residues: CASSYVTSGTSTDTQYF.

V usage is TRBV5-1 and J usage is TRBJ1-4; the D gene is possibly TRBD1 (5 bases). The CDR3 sequence is 14 residues long. V gave up 2 bases and J gave up 8 bases, with 13 bases separating them. Germline loops: CDR1 SGHRS, CDR2 YFSETQ. Here the CDR3 DNA reads TGCGCCAGCAGCTTCGGGGCGGCGGGGGAAAAACTGTTTTTT. It specifies CASSFGAAGEKLFF.

The chain is built from TRBV10-2 and TRBJ2-7; D is possibly TRBD2 (6 bases). In germline, CDR1 is WSHSY, CDR2 SAAADI. The V gene lost 6 bases and the J gene lost 5 bases, with 23 bases spanning the gap. The CDR3 is 16 amino acids. The CDR3 DNA reads as TGCGCCAGCAGGAAAGTCCCGGGGGTAGGGAGTCACGAGCAGTACTTC. It translates to CASRKVPGVGSHEQYF.

The rearrangement links TRBV6-2 or TRBV6-3 to TRBJ1-5; D unresolved. The V gene's germline CDR1 is MNHEY and CDR2 SVGEGT. The CDR3 spans 13 residues. V lost 4 bases to trimming and J lost 4 bases, with 8 bases between them. The CDR3 loop is CASSSVLNQPQHF. The CDR3 nucleotides are TGTGCCAGCAGTTCCGTCCTTAATCAGCCCCAGCATTTT.

In this sample, this clone turned up a few times. The chain joins TRBV2 to TRBJ1-6; tentatively, D is TRBD1 (6 bases). CDR3 length: 14 amino acids. V gave up 5 bases and J gave up 10 bases, with 15 bases separating them. Germline V gene sequence: CDR1 SNHLY, CDR2 FYNNEI. The CDR3 bases are TGTGCCAGCAGTACCGGGACAAATGGGTCACCCCTCCACTTT. Protein product: CASSTGTNGSPLHF.

In its sample, this clone was seen once. The chain combines TRBV25-1 with TRBJ1-1; 7 bases align to TRBD1. Trimming at V came to 2 bases and at J to 1 base, leaving 10 bases not matched to a gene. The CDR3 totals 17 residues. CDR1 MGHDK and CDR2 SYGVNS come from the germline V gene. In nucleotides, the CDR3 is TGTGCCAGCAGTGAAGGGGGCAGGGGGTCGGGGAACACTGAAGCTTTCTTT. Translating gives CASSEGGRGSGNTEAFF.

This rearrangement joins TRBV6-6 to TRBJ1-5; no clear D gene. In germline, CDR1 is MNHNY, CDR2 SVGAGI (reference sequence). Trimming removed 2 bases at V and 2 bases at J, with 7 bases between. CDR3 size: 14 residues. The CDR3 protein is CASSYREGNQPQHF. The CDR3 DNA reads as TGTGCCAGCAGTTACAGGGAGGGCAATCAGCCCCAGCATTTT.

The chain uses TRBV4-1 and TRBJ1-2, with no clear D. Germline values: CDR1 MGHRA, CDR2 YSYEKL. The CDR3 covers 11 residues. The germline V and J ends were trimmed by 4 bases and 8 bases, with 8 bases remaining between them. CDR3 region: CASSPGVGYTF. CDR3 sequence (DNA): TGCGCCAGCAGCCCTGGGGTGGGCTACACCTTC.

CDR3 DNA sequence: TGCGCCAGCAGCTTAGAGGCCAATCAGCCCCAGCATTTT. Amino acid sequence: CASSLEANQPQHF. The chain recombines TRBV5-1 with TRBJ1-5; no clear D. Germline V gene data show CDR1 as SGHRS and CDR2 as YFSETQ. The CDR3 sequence is 13 residues long. V was clipped by 2 bases and J by 3 bases, with 6 bases between them. The variable domain in full, completed from reference TRBV5-1 and TRBJ1-5, reads KAGVTQTPRYLIKTRGQQVTLSCSPISGHRSVSWYQQTPGQGLQFLFEYFSETQRNKGNFPGRFSGRQFSNSRSEMNVSTLELGDSALYLCASSLEANQPQHFGDGTRLSIL.

The chain couples TRBV28 to TRBJ1-1; tentative D call: TRBD1 (6 bases). Germline V lookup: CDR1 MDHEN, CDR2 SYDVKM. V was pared by 8 bases and J by 4 bases, with 14 bases between. The CDR3 runs 13 residues. This chain's CDR3 is CASERQVRTEAFF. CDR3 sequence (DNA): TGTGCCAGCGAAAGACAGGTCCGCACTGAAGCTTTCTTT.

V usage is TRBV5-1 and J usage is TRBJ2-1; TRBD2 is a possible D gene (7 bases). Germline V CDR1 and CDR2: SGHRS, YFSETQ. The CDR3 is 15 residues long. V was cut by 4 bases and J by 1 base, with 12 bases left in between. The CDR3 spells CASSIRGASYNEQFF. CDR3 in DNA: TGCGCCAGCAGCATCCGGGGGGCATCCTACAATGAGCAGTTCTTC. Looking up the rest from reference TRBV5-1 and TRBJ2-1 gives the full variable domain: KAGVTQTPRYLIKTRGQQVTLSCSPISGHRSVSWYQQTPGQGLQFLFEYFSETQRNKGNFPGRFSGRQFSNSRSEMNVSTLELGDSALYLCASSIRGASYNEQFFGPGTRLTVL.

The chain recombines TRBV5-8 with TRBJ2-7; unclear D gene. Germline CDR1 is SGHTS and CDR2 is YDEGEE. V was shortened by 3 bases and J by 7 bases, with 14 bases between the two germline ends. The CDR3 covers 13 residues. CDR3 in amino acids: CASSSLPDREQYF. The CDR3 DNA follows: TGTGCCAGCAGCTCTTTGCCCGATCGGGAGCAGTACTTC.

The chain couples TRBV4-3 to TRBJ1-5, with D possibly TRBD1 on 5 matching bases. Germline values: CDR1 LGHNA, CDR2 YSLEER. V lost 0 bases and J 5 bases, leaving 11 bases between the germline ends. The CDR3 has 15 amino acids. Here the CDR3 DNA reads TGCGCCAGCAGCCAAGATACCGGGGCCGATCAGCCCCAGCATTTT. As protein: CASSQDTGADQPQHF.

This clone was detected only a few times. The chain links TRBV28 to TRBJ1-2, with D uncertain. Germline CDR1 reads MDHEN; CDR2 reads SYDVKM. V was cut by 5 bases and J by 8 bases, with 21 bases left in between. The CDR3 runs 15 residues. For the CDR3, the DNA is TGTGCCAGCAGTCAAGCCGTAAAAACCCTTTTGGGCTACACCTTC. The encoded protein is CASSQAVKTLLGYTF.

The CDR3 is CASVSQGARNSPLHF. CDR3 coding DNA: TGTGCCAGCGTGTCCCAGGGGGCGAGGAATTCACCCCTCCACTTT. The chain uses TRBV2 and TRBJ1-6; TRBD1 agrees at 8 bases. The CDR3 is 15 amino acids. CDR1 is SNHLY, CDR2 FYNNEI, per germline. V lost 8 bases, J lost 7 bases, and 10 bases stayed unmatched.

The V call is TRBV4-2, the J call TRBJ2-2; no clear D gene. The germline gives CDR1 LGHNA, CDR2 YNFKEQ. The V end lost 7 bases, the J end lost 6 bases, and 9 bases lay between the germline ends. This CDR3 is built from 12 residues. DNA for the CDR3: TGTGCCAGCACCAGAATTCCCGGGGAGCTGTTTTTT. Translated: CASTRIPGELFF.

This clone was observed many times. The gene calls are TRBV6-1 and TRBJ1-2, with 7 positions matching TRBD1. The V gene's germline CDR1 is MNHNS and CDR2 SASEGT. This CDR3 spans 16 amino acids. Unmatched junction bases numbered 7, after V lost 2 bases and J lost 1 base. DNA of the CDR3: TGTGCCAGCAGTGAAACCTGGACAGGTGGTAACTATGGCTACACCTTC. It is translated as CASSETWTGGNYGYTF.

This sequence joins TRBV20-1 and TRBJ1-2; D remains unclear. The CDR3 runs to 9 residues. CDR1 DFQATT and CDR2 SNEGSKA come from the germline V gene (reference sequence). CDR3 sequence reads: CRADYGYTF. The CDR3 nucleotides are TGCAGGGCTGATTATGGCTACACCTTC.

This sequence joins TRBV6-5 and TRBJ2-7; D remains unclear. This CDR3 is 15 amino acids long. CDR1 is MNHEY, CDR2 SVGAGI, per germline. V lost 7 bases and J 0 bases, leaving 16 bases between the germline ends. For the CDR3, the DNA is TGTGCCAGCACCACGTCGGCGGTTAGCTCCTACGAGCAGTACTTC. This translates into CASTTSAVSSYEQYF.